This is a list of T cell receptor beta chains from one sample in a study of radiotherapy plus CTLA-4 blockade in lung cancer. Clones were read by immunoSEQ multiplex PCR, and TCRdb kept only the in-frame ones, dropping some. This sample has 75,000 to 100,000 clones, with around 88% found just once. Sequenced here: peripheral blood, sampled from a patient treated with radiotherapy plus ipilimumab. All receptors come from a human donor with non-small cell lung cancer that progressed on radiotherapy plus ipilimumab. Both conserved end residues are part of each CDR3. A D gene is named only where the DNA matches it firmly. Size is omitted from some rows. Given values are once, few, many or a class for expanded clones.

v_gene: TRBV7-2
abundance: -
j_gene: TRBJ2-7
d_gene: -
CDR3nt: TGTGCCAGCAGCCCAAGCTCCTACGAGCAGTACTTC
CDR3aa: CASSPSSYEQYF

v_gene: TRBV15
abundance: -
j_gene: TRBJ1-2
d_gene: TRBD1
CDR3nt: TGTGCCACCAGCAGAGATAGGAGGGACAGCGGCTACACCTTC
CDR3aa: CATSRDRRDSGYTF

v_gene: TRBV5-1
abundance: -
j_gene: TRBJ2-2
d_gene: -
CDR3nt: TGCGCCAGCAGCTTGCCCAAGGATGCACCGAACACCGGGGAGCTGTTTTTT
CDR3aa: CASSLPKDAPNTGELFF

v_gene: TRBV29-1
abundance: -
j_gene: TRBJ2-1
d_gene: TRBD1
CDR3nt: TGCAGCGTCGGCGACAGGGCACGTATCTACAATGAGCAGTTCTTC
CDR3aa: CSVGDRARIYNEQFF

v_gene: TRBV11-2
abundance: -
j_gene: TRBJ2-7
d_gene: TRBD1
CDR3nt: TGTGCCAACAGCTTAGTGGGAACAGGGGCCTACGAGCAGTACTTC
CDR3aa: CANSLVGTGAYEQYF

v_gene: TRBV5-6
abundance: -
j_gene: TRBJ2-7
d_gene: TRBD1
CDR3nt: TGTGCCAGCAGCTCGACAGGGGTCCTCTACGAGCAGTACTTC
CDR3aa: CASSSTGVLYEQYF

v_gene: TRBV7-9
abundance: once
j_gene: TRBJ2-7
d_gene: -
CDR3nt: TGTGCCAGCAGCTCTGGGGAGTACTCCTACGAGCAGTACTTC
CDR3aa: CASSSGEYSYEQYF

v_gene: TRBV10-3
abundance: -
j_gene: TRBJ1-3
d_gene: -
CDR3nt: TGTGCCATCAGTGAGTCAGCGGTTGCTGGAAACACCATATATTTT
CDR3aa: CAISESAVAGNTIYF

v_gene: TRBV12-5
abundance: -
j_gene: TRBJ2-7
d_gene: -
CDR3nt: TGTGCTAGTGGGCAAACAGGAGCCTACGAGCAGTACTTC
CDR3aa: CASGQTGAYEQYF

v_gene: TRBV12-5
abundance: -
j_gene: TRBJ1-1
d_gene: -
CDR3nt: TGTGCTAGTGGTTTGGTAGTCCAGCTGCGCACTGAAGCTTTCTTT
CDR3aa: CASGLVVQLRTEAFF

v_gene: TRBV19
abundance: -
j_gene: TRBJ2-5
d_gene: -
CDR3nt: TGTGCCAGTAGTTCCCATAGGGGAGTTCCCGACCGGGAGACCCAGTACTTC
CDR3aa: CASSSHRGVPDRETQYF

v_gene: TRBV27
abundance: -
j_gene: TRBJ2-2
d_gene: TRBD2
CDR3nt: TGTGCCAGCAGCCCGGGGGGAGGGCACACCGGGGAGCTGTTTTTT
CDR3aa: CASSPGGGHTGELFF

v_gene: TRBV5-1
abundance: -
j_gene: TRBJ2-5
d_gene: TRBD1
CDR3nt: TGCGCCAGCAGCTTGGCATGGACAGGAAGAGAGACCCAGTACTTC
CDR3aa: CASSLAWTGRETQYF

v_gene: TRBV5-5
abundance: -
j_gene: TRBJ1-2
d_gene: -
CDR3nt: TGTGCCAGCAGCTTCTACCCAGGGAACTATGGCTACACCTTC
CDR3aa: CASSFYPGNYGYTF

v_gene: TRBV7-6
abundance: -
j_gene: TRBJ1-2
d_gene: -
CDR3nt: TGTGCCAGCAGCTTAGGAGAATGGAGGGGGAGTACAGGCTACACCTTC
CDR3aa: CASSLGEWRGSTGYTF

v_gene: TRBV7-2
abundance: -
j_gene: TRBJ2-1
d_gene: -
CDR3nt: TGTGCCAGCAGCACGGGACCGTACAATGAGCAGTTCTTC
CDR3aa: CASSTGPYNEQFF

v_gene: TRBV5-1
abundance: -
j_gene: TRBJ2-7
d_gene: TRBD1
CDR3nt: TGCGCCAGCAGCGCCTCGACAGGGGTCCACGAGCAGTACTTC
CDR3aa: CASSASTGVHEQYF

v_gene: TRBV5-1
abundance: -
j_gene: TRBJ2-1
d_gene: -
CDR3nt: TGCGCCAGCTCCTACTTCAGGGGAGAGGACGGTGAGCAGTTCTTC
CDR3aa: CASSYFRGEDGEQFF

v_gene: TRBV27
abundance: -
j_gene: TRBJ2-5
d_gene: -
CDR3nt: TGTGCCAGCAGTTCCGTCCGTGGGGGGGCGAGGCAAGAGACCCAGTACTTC
CDR3aa: CASSSVRGGARQETQYF

v_gene: TRBV5-1
abundance: -
j_gene: TRBJ1-1
d_gene: -
CDR3nt: TGCGCCAGCAGCCCCGGGACCTGGACAGCTGAAGCTTTCTTT
CDR3aa: CASSPGTWTAEAFF

v_gene: TRBV5-4
abundance: -
j_gene: TRBJ2-3
d_gene: -
CDR3nt: TGTGCCAGCAGCCCCTTTCCGGGGCGGGGCACAGATACGCAGTATTTC
CDR3aa: CASSPFPGRGTDTQYF

v_gene: TRBV5-1
abundance: once
j_gene: TRBJ1-3
d_gene: TRBD1
CDR3nt: TGCGCCAGCAGCCGGGACAGGGGGCTTGGGTCTGGAAACACCATATATTTT
CDR3aa: CASSRDRGLGSGNTIYF

v_gene: TRBV2
abundance: once
j_gene: TRBJ1-2
d_gene: -
CDR3nt: TGTGCCAGCAGTGAAGGCGGGGCAGGGCGTGGCTACACCTTC
CDR3aa: CASSEGGAGRGYTF

v_gene: TRBV19
abundance: -
j_gene: TRBJ1-4
d_gene: -
CDR3nt: TGTGCCAGTAGCGGGGCAAATGAAAAACTGTTTTTT
CDR3aa: CASSGANEKLFF

v_gene: TRBV4-1
abundance: -
j_gene: TRBJ1-4
d_gene: TRBD1
CDR3nt: TGCGCCAGCAGCCTACACGGGACAGGGGAAAAACTGTTTTTT
CDR3aa: CASSLHGTGEKLFF

v_gene: TRBV20-1
abundance: -
j_gene: TRBJ2-5
d_gene: TRBD2
CDR3nt: TGCAGTTTAGCGGGAGAGACCCAGTACTTC
CDR3aa: CSLAGETQYF

v_gene: TRBV5-4
abundance: -
j_gene: TRBJ2-2
d_gene: TRBD2
CDR3nt: TGTGCCAGCAGCTACCTGGGGAGCGGGAGGACCGGGGAGCTGTTTTTT
CDR3aa: CASSYLGSGRTGELFF

v_gene: TRBV2
abundance: once
j_gene: TRBJ2-1
d_gene: TRBD2
CDR3nt: TGTGCCAGCAGGCCAAGCGGGAGTTGGCTAGGTGAGCAGTTCTTC
CDR3aa: CASRPSGSWLGEQFF

v_gene: TRBV7-8
abundance: once
j_gene: TRBJ2-7
d_gene: -
CDR3nt: TGTGCCAGCAGCTTAACCCGGACAGCTGTATACGAGCAGTACTTC
CDR3aa: CASSLTRTAVYEQYF

v_gene: TRBV9
abundance: -
j_gene: TRBJ2-5
d_gene: TRBD2
CDR3nt: TGTGCCAGCGGGACTAGCGGTGAGACCCAGTACTTC
CDR3aa: CASGTSGETQYF

v_gene: TRBV2
abundance: -
j_gene: TRBJ1-2
d_gene: -
CDR3nt: TGCTTAAGGCAGGGTGGTACTGGCTACACCTTC
CDR3aa: CLRQGGTGYTF

v_gene: TRBV11-3
abundance: -
j_gene: TRBJ1-3
d_gene: TRBD1
CDR3nt: TGTGCCAGCAGCTTGCTTCCACAGGGGGCCTCTGGAAACACCATATATTTT
CDR3aa: CASSLLPQGASGNTIYF

v_gene: TRBV10-1
abundance: once
j_gene: TRBJ2-7
d_gene: -
CDR3nt: TGCGCCAGCACTCAGAACGAGGAGAGCTACGAGCAGTACTTC
CDR3aa: CASTQNEESYEQYF

v_gene: TRBV5-7
abundance: -
j_gene: TRBJ1-2
d_gene: -
CDR3nt: TGTGCCAGCAGCTTGGCTGGGGCTGCGGGGGTGGTCTATGGCTACACCTTC
CDR3aa: CASSLAGAAGVVYGYTF

v_gene: TRBV6-6
abundance: -
j_gene: TRBJ2-5
d_gene: -
CDR3nt: TGTGCCAGCAGTCTGATGCGAGAGACCCAGTACTTC
CDR3aa: CASSLMRETQYF

v_gene: TRBV27
abundance: -
j_gene: TRBJ1-4
d_gene: TRBD1
CDR3nt: TGTGCCAGCAGGAGACAGGGGGGGGATGAAAAACTGTTTTTT
CDR3aa: CASRRQGGDEKLFF

v_gene: TRBV2
abundance: -
j_gene: TRBJ2-7
d_gene: -
CDR3nt: TGTGCCAGCAGTGGCTCCTACGAGCAGTACTTC
CDR3aa: CASSGSYEQYF

v_gene: TRBV6-5
abundance: -
j_gene: TRBJ1-2
d_gene: -
CDR3nt: TGTGCCAGCAGTTCAACGGGGGGGGGATTTTATGGCTACACCTTC
CDR3aa: CASSSTGGGFYGYTF

v_gene: TRBV6-6
abundance: -
j_gene: TRBJ1-1
d_gene: -
CDR3nt: TGTGCCAGCAGTTACTCGTTGCAGGTCAACACTGAAGCTTTCTTT
CDR3aa: CASSYSLQVNTEAFF

v_gene: TRBV10-3
abundance: -
j_gene: TRBJ2-7
d_gene: TRBD2
CDR3nt: TGTGCCATCAGTGAGTCCTTTGCGGGAGGGGAGGACGAGCAGTACTTC
CDR3aa: CAISESFAGGEDEQYF

v_gene: TRBV6-1
abundance: -
j_gene: TRBJ1-4
d_gene: -
CDR3nt: TGTGCCAGCAGTGACCTCGACTTTACCAATGAAAAACTGTTTTTT
CDR3aa: CASSDLDFTNEKLFF

v_gene: TRBV6-5
abundance: -
j_gene: TRBJ1-1
d_gene: TRBD1
CDR3nt: TGTGCCAGCAGTCACAGGGGGCTCGGGAACACTGAAGCTTTCTTT
CDR3aa: CASSHRGLGNTEAFF

v_gene: TRBV10-2
abundance: -
j_gene: TRBJ2-3
d_gene: -
CDR3nt: TGCGCCAGCAGACAGGCAATTCGGAATACGCAGTATTTT
CDR3aa: CASRQAIRNTQYF

v_gene: TRBV7-8
abundance: -
j_gene: TRBJ2-5
d_gene: -
CDR3nt: TGTGCCAGCAGCTTAGGACAGCAAGAGACCCAGTACTTC
CDR3aa: CASSLGQQETQYF

v_gene: TRBV5-1
abundance: -
j_gene: TRBJ1-2
d_gene: -
CDR3nt: TGCGCCAGCAGCCTCGACAGCCGGGAAAGTGGCTACACCTTC
CDR3aa: CASSLDSRESGYTF

v_gene: TRBV9
abundance: -
j_gene: TRBJ2-5
d_gene: -
CDR3nt: TGTGCCTCCGCCGGAAACAGAGAGACCCAGTACTTC
CDR3aa: CASAGNRETQYF

v_gene: TRBV5-1
abundance: -
j_gene: TRBJ1-1
d_gene: -
CDR3nt: TGCGCCAGCAGCTTGGGGGTGGCGAACACTGAAGCTTTCTTT
CDR3aa: CASSLGVANTEAFF

v_gene: TRBV5-1
abundance: -
j_gene: TRBJ2-5
d_gene: TRBD1
CDR3nt: TGCGCCAGCAGCGGAAGACAGGGGCCTGAAGAGACCCAGTACTTC
CDR3aa: CASSGRQGPEETQYF

v_gene: TRBV18
abundance: once
j_gene: TRBJ1-1
d_gene: -
CDR3nt: TGTGCCAGCTCACCGGCGGGTGGCTACACTGAAGCTTTCTTT
CDR3aa: CASSPAGGYTEAFF